A single sample is the source of the 9 T cell receptor beta chains below, sequenced in a study of beta chain features in type 1 diabetes. No cognate antigen is known for these TCRs. Isolated RNA was reverse transcribed in full, so expressed TCRB transcripts were sequenced. The data were produced by immunoSEQ multiplex PCR, yet TCRdb's version contains in-frame clones alone and is incomplete. The sample lists over 650,000 clones, more than 12% occurring once. Study-level points and caveats: Moderately but significantly shorter TCRB CDR3s were found in Type 1 diabetes patients in all four CD4+ subsets.

The sample taken for sequencing was naive CD4+ T cells from blood. The receptor set was obtained from a man between 18 and 29 years old with type 1 diabetes.

This clone was seen only a few times. This chain uses TRBV6-1 with TRBJ2-5; a weak D match, TRBD1 (6 bases). V was clipped by 5 bases and J by 2 bases, with 9 bases between them. From germline, CDR1 is MNHNS and CDR2 SASEGT. This CDR3 is 13 amino acids long. The CDR3 sequence is CASSPGQQETQYF. The CDR3 coding sequence is TGTGCCAGCAGTCCGGGACAACAAGAGACCCAGTACTTC.

This clone was seen more than once but under ten times. This sequence joins TRBV15 and TRBJ2-1; D gene uncertain. Trimming pared 4 bases from V and 7 bases from J, leaving 8 bases between. The germline CDR1 and CDR2 sequences are LNHNV and YYDKDF (reference sequence). The CDR3 has 12 amino acids. Here the CDR3 DNA reads TGTGCCACCAGCATCCTCGCAAATGAGCAGTTCTTC. This translates into CATSILANEQFF.

The chain has TRBV30 and TRBJ2-6, with unresolved D. From germline, CDR1 is GTSNPN and CDR2 SVGIG (reference sequence). This CDR3 has 14 residues. The V and J ends lost 2 bases and 4 bases respectively, with 9 bases between them. This chain's CDR3 is CAWSRAPGANVLTF. The CDR3 bases are TGTGCCTGGAGTAGGGCGCCCGGGGCCAACGTCCTGACTTTC.

This clone was found a few times. V is TRBV4-1 and J is TRBJ2-1; 9 bases are shared with TRBD2. With 0 bases clipped from V and 9 bases from J, the junction kept 12 bases outside the gene matches. The CDR3 has 17 amino acids. Germline V lookup: CDR1 MGHRA, CDR2 YSYEKL. The CDR3 DNA follows: TGCGCCAGCAGCCAAGATCAATTAGCGGGGGCCTTAGGTGAGCAGTTCTTC. It is translated as CASSQDQLAGALGEQFF.

The V call is TRBV7-9, the J call TRBJ2-1; D ambiguous. V was trimmed by 1 base and J by 2 bases, leaving 12 bases between them. The germline V gene encodes CDR1 SEHNR and CDR2 FQNEAQ (reference sequence). This CDR3 contains 16 residues. The CDR3 is CASSLGSPSPYNEQFF. CDR3 DNA: TGTGCCAGCAGCTTAGGTTCTCCCTCTCCCTACAATGAGCAGTTCTTC. Full variable domain (outside the CDR3, taken from reference TRBV7-9 and TRBJ2-1): DTGVSQNPRHKITKRGQNVTFRCDPISEHNRLYWYRQTLGQGPEFLTYFQNEAQLEKSRLLSDRFSAERPKGSFSTLEIQRTEQGDSAMYLCASSLGSPSPYNEQFFGPGTRLTVL.

The table lists this clone with a few counts. V and J are TRBV4-3 and TRBJ2-7; a possible D gene is TRBD2 (5 bases). This CDR3 has 16 residues. Germline CDR1 LGHNA, CDR2 YSLEER. V dropped 3 bases and J dropped 5 bases, with 20 bases sitting between them. The CDR3: CASSQGFGGHRDEQYF. Here the CDR3 DNA reads TGCGCCAGCAGCCAGGGGTTCGGAGGCCACCGGGACGAGCAGTACTTC.

The chain is built from TRBV11-2 and TRBJ2-1, with unresolved D. The V end lost 1 base, the J end lost 7 bases, and 8 bases lay between the germline ends. The length of the CDR3 is 13 residues. CDR1 and CDR2 from the germline V gene are SGHAT and FQNNGV. The CDR3 is CASSLVRQNEQFF. CDR3 bases: TGTGCCAGCAGCTTAGTACGGCAGAATGAGCAGTTCTTC.

This clone was recorded only once. This chain links TRBV5-1 with TRBJ2-1; 8 positions match TRBD1. With V trimmed by 2 bases and J by 3 bases, 4 bases remained unmatched. The CDR3 extends over 15 amino acids. Looked up from germline, CDR1 is SGHRS and CDR2 is YFSETQ. CDR3 sequence (DNA): TGCGCCAGCAGCTTCGACAGGGGTCTCTACAATGAGCAGTTCTTC. Its protein is CASSFDRGLYNEQFF.

This clone was counted a few times. This chain connects TRBV6-1 to TRBJ1-5; no reliable D call. This CDR3 is built from 13 residues. V was clipped by 8 bases and J by 0 bases, with 8 bases between them. Per the germline V gene, CDR1 is MNHNS and CDR2 is SASEGT. The CDR3 loop reads CASLVGSNQPQHF. In nucleotides, the CDR3 is TGTGCCAGCCTGGTAGGTAGCAATCAGCCCCAGCATTTT.